This TCR beta chain was recovered during a study of CD8 T cells in Susac syndrome. TCR beta sequences were obtained from blood CD8+ and CD4+ T cells. When the RNA was reverse transcribed, random hexamers were used with an input of about 0.5 to 1 ug. TCRdb passed the immunoSEQ multiplex PCR reads through MiXCR, listing each CDR3 protein once. Here the sample spans about 150,000 distinct CDR3 sequences, roughly 96% being singletons. Germline V gene sequence: CDR1 MNHEY, CDR2 SVGAGI. Trimming left V 7 bases short and J 4 bases short, with 5 bases between. CDR3 length: 11 residues. The TCR was taken from a human donor with multiple sclerosis. V is TRBV6-5 and J is TRBJ1-3; D is unresolved. Sequenced: CD8+ T cells from PBMCs. Written as DNA, the CDR3 is TGTGCCAGCATCTGGGGAAACACCATATATTTT. Translating gives CASIWGNTIYF.